This TCR beta chain was captured in a study of shared clonotypes between healthy human individuals. Study at large: Donors consisted of two women and a few men between 18 and 49.

The donor cohort consisted entirely of Caucasian adults residing in Nashville, Tennessee. This clone appeared a single time. What it recognizes is unknown. V lost 3 bases to trimming and J lost 0 bases, with 8 bases between them. The CDR3 is made up of 14 amino acids. Germline CDR1 and CDR2: SEHNR and FQNEAQ (reference sequence). The study, taken as a whole, reports: Blood alone was sampled, and tissue repertoires likely differ.

Here immunoSEQ multiplex PCR was the method, and the copy in TCRdb shows in-frame clones only, minus some. The sample has roughly 500,000 clones, 76% seen once. This TCR was sampled from a woman aged 40 to 50 in good health. Some clones in this sample may be carry-over from other donors' samples. Sequencing was done on a sample of PBMCs. V usage is TRBV7-9 and J usage is TRBJ1-1; D may be TRBD1 (6 bases). The CDR3 here is CASSFQGLNTEAFF. CDR3 bases: TGTGCCAGCAGCTTTCAGGGGCTGAACACTGAAGCTTTCTTT.